The 15 T cell receptor beta chains reported below all come from one sample, sequenced in a study of CD8 T cells in ankylosing spondylitis. General study results and limits: Eight highly homologous variants formed a TCR beta motif that appeared characteristic of ankylosing spondylitis blood.

Their antigen targets remain unknown. From the 5' RACE reads, TCRdb called clonotypes with MiXCR, one entry per CDR3 protein. Found here are approximately 500,000 distinct CDR3 sequences, roughly 13% of them singletons; the top ten hold under 7.5%. Sequenced: blood, either unsorted or a sorted T cell fraction (not recorded which). Every receptor here comes from a male donor with ankylosing spondylitis.

The chain links TRBV5-1 to TRBJ2-1; a possible D gene is TRBD2 (6 bases). This CDR3 comprises 14 residues. V was pared by 0 bases and J by 10 bases, with 14 bases between. The germline CDR1 and CDR2 sequences are SGHRS and YFSETQ. CDR3 coding DNA: TGCGCCAGCAGCTTGGAACTTGGGGGAGGCGAGCAGTTCTTC. Protein product: CASSLELGGGEQFF.

The rearrangement uses TRBV5-1 and TRBJ1-4, with D tentatively TRBD1 (5 bases). The CDR3 is made up of 14 amino acids. From germline, CDR1 is SGHRS and CDR2 YFSETQ. V was trimmed by 0 bases and J by 4 bases, leaving 7 bases between them. In nucleotides, the CDR3 is TGCGCCAGCAGCTTGGTGGGGGATAATGAAAAACTGTTTTTT. Translation: CASSLVGDNEKLFF.

This clonotype was detected ten times or more. J is TRBJ2-7 and V is TRBV7-8; 8 bases line up with TRBD1. Germline CDR1 and CDR2: SGHVS and FQNEAQ. V was pared by 4 bases and J by 6 bases, with 2 bases of the junction left unmatched. The CDR3 is made up of 12 amino acids. This CDR3 is CASSSDRGEQYF. CDR3 nucleotide sequence: TGTGCCAGCAGCTCCGACAGGGGCGAGCAGTACTTC.

The chain couples TRBV2 to TRBJ2-3; possibly TRBD2 for D (5 bases). Germline lookup yields CDR1 SNHLY and CDR2 FYNNEI. The germline V and J ends were trimmed by 3 bases and 0 bases, with 10 bases remaining between them. This CDR3 is 15 amino acids long. CDR3 loop: CASSDPGGSTDTQYF. In DNA, the CDR3 is TGTGCCAGCAGTGACCCGGGCGGGAGCACAGATACGCAGTATTTT.

V is TRBV20-1 and J is TRBJ2-1, with D perhaps TRBD1 or TRBD2 (6 bases each). V was pared by 4 bases and J by 9 bases, with 19 bases between. Per germline, CDR1 DFQATT and CDR2 SNEGSKA (reference sequence). The CDR3 totals 14 residues. The CDR3 loop is CSAKLRGVVGEQFF. The CDR3 coding sequence is TGCAGTGCTAAATTGAGGGGGGTTGTGGGTGAGCAGTTCTTC.

V gene TRBV7-2 combines with J gene TRBJ1-2, with D possibly being TRBD1 (6 bases). CDR1 and CDR2 from the germline V gene are SGHTA and FQGNSA. The CDR3 has 15 residues. V lost 2 bases and J lost 2, with 12 bases in between. The CDR3 nucleotides are TGTGCCAGCAGCTTAATACAGGGAGCCAACTATGGCTACACCTTC. It specifies CASSLIQGANYGYTF.

The table lists this clonotype with many counts. The chain joins TRBV12-3 or TRBV12-4 to TRBJ1-6, with D tentatively TRBD1 (6 bases). Between the trimmed V and J ends, which lost 3 bases and 10 bases, there was a span of 13 bases. The CDR3 sequence is 14 residues long. The CDR3 region is CASSLQGLKSPLHF. Written as DNA, the CDR3 is TGTGCCAGCAGTTTGCAGGGGCTTAAATCACCCCTCCACTTT.

This chain uses TRBV12-3 or TRBV12-4 with TRBJ1-6, with 8 bases aligning to TRBD1. V shed 6 bases, J shed 10 bases, and the junction held 11 bases outside the gene matches. The length of the CDR3 is 15 residues. The CDR3 sequence: CASSNQDRVDSPLHF. CDR3 sequence (DNA): TGTGCCAGCAGCAACCAGGACAGGGTAGACTCACCCCTCCACTTT.

The chain combines TRBV30 with TRBJ2-7; D ambiguous. Germline values: CDR1 GTSNPN, CDR2 SVGIG (reference sequence). This CDR3 has 11 amino acids. V lost 1 base and J lost 3, with 4 bases in between. The CDR3 here is CAWSASYEQYF. CDR3 coding DNA: TGTGCCTGGAGTGCAAGCTACGAGCAGTACTTC.

The chain has TRBV7-6 and TRBJ2-1; the D gene is possibly TRBD1 (6 bases). Trimming removed 5 bases from V and 6 bases from J, with 17 bases in between. Germline V CDR1 and CDR2: SGHVS, FNYEAQ. The CDR3 extends over 15 amino acids. CDR3 residues: CASSTYRERGNEQFF. The CDR3 DNA reads TGTGCCAGCAGCACATACAGGGAGCGAGGCAATGAGCAGTTCTTC.

This clonotype was detected many times. The rearrangement joins TRBV12-3 or TRBV12-4 to TRBJ2-1, with TRBD2 as a possible D gene (6 bases). The V end was cut by 5 bases, the J end by 10 bases, with 12 bases between. The CDR3 sequence is 12 residues long. CDR3 residues: CASSPSALEQFF. CDR3 coding DNA: TGTGCCAGCAGTCCTAGCGCCTTGGAGCAGTTCTTC.

This clonotype was picked up many times. The chain employs TRBV29-1 and TRBJ2-1; 7 bases agree with TRBD2. The CDR3 is 16 residues long. CDR1 and CDR2 from the germline V gene are SQVTM and ANQGSEA. Unmatched junction bases numbered 8, after V lost 3 bases and J lost 0 bases. The CDR3 nucleotides are TGCAGCGTTGATCGTAGCGGGTTTACCTCCTACAATGAGCAGTTCTTC. As protein: CSVDRSGFTSYNEQFF.

This clonotype was found many times. The chain has TRBV5-5 and TRBJ2-1, with 7 bases identical to TRBD2. This CDR3 region has 13 residues. V lost 2 bases to trimming and J lost 8 bases; unmatched junction nucleotides: 4. CDR1 SGHKS and CDR2 YYEKEE come from the germline V gene (reference sequence). The CDR3 DNA reads as TGTGCCAGCAGCTTATCGGGAGGATATGAGCAGTTCTTC. Translating it yields CASSLSGGYEQFF.

The chain carries TRBV2 and TRBJ2-1; 8 positions match TRBD2. After removal of 0 bases from V and 3 bases from J, the junction contained 1 base not matched to a gene. Germline CDR1 reads SNHLY; CDR2 reads FYNNEI. The CDR3 loop spans 15 amino acids. CDR3 amino acids: CASSEATSVYNEQFF. The CDR3 DNA is TGTGCCAGCAGTGAAGCGACTAGCGTCTACAATGAGCAGTTCTTC.

The V gene is TRBV4-1, the J gene TRBJ1-1, with D hard to call. There are 15 residues in the CDR3. Germline values: CDR1 MGHRA, CDR2 YSYEKL. Trimming stripped 2 bases from V and 3 bases from J, with 13 bases between. This CDR3 reads CASSQTRGWDTEAFF. CDR3 DNA sequence: TGCGCCAGCAGCCAAACGAGAGGGTGGGACACTGAAGCTTTCTTT.